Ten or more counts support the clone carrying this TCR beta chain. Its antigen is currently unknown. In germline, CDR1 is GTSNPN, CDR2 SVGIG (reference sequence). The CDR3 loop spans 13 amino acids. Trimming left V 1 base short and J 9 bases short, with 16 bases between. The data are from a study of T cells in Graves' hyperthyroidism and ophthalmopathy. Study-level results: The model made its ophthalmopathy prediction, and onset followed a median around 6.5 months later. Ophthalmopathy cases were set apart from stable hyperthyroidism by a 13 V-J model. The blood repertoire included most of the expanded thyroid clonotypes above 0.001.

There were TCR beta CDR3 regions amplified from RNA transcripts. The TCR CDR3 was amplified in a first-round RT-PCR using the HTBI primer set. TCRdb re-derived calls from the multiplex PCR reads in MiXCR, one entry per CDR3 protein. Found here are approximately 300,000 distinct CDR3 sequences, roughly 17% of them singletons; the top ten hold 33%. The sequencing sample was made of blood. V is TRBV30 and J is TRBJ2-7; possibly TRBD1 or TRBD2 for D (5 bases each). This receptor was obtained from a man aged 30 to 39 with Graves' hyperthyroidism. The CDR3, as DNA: TGTGCCTGGAGTGGACGGGACCCGAGGATGCAGTACTTC. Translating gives CAWSGRDPRMQYF.